This TCR beta chain was sequenced for a study of CD8 T cells in ankylosing spondylitis. Study observations and caveats: Certain motif variants had earlier appeared in reactive arthritis synovial fluid and blood. What seemed typical of ankylosing spondylitis blood was a TCR beta motif built from several highly homologous variants. Reportedly, significant enrichment of disease-linked clones occurred in matched ankylosing spondylitis synovial fluid. Disease-associated clones were CD8+ and fairly uncommon in peripheral blood.

Libraries of TCR beta came from quantitative 5'-RACE with molecular barcodes. TCRdb itself ran the 5' RACE reads through MiXCR, one entry per CDR3 protein. This repertoire shows about 440,000 distinct CDR3 sequences, more than 15% found once; its top ten account for just over 1%. Turning to this clonotype: Its antigen is currently unknown.

Germline V gene data show CDR1 as SGHNT and CDR2 as YENEEA. The CDR3 contains 14 residues. V shed 3 bases and J shed 0 bases, with 8 bases lying between them. The chain recombines TRBV11-3 with TRBJ1-1, with D hard to call. The sequenced sample consisted of blood, either unsorted or a sorted T cell fraction (not recorded which). The TCR sequence derives from a male donor with ankylosing spondylitis. The CDR3 region is CASSLRQLNTEAFF. The CDR3, as DNA: TGTGCCAGCAGCTTGCGCCAGTTGAACACTGAAGCTTTCTTT. The full variable domain, rest sourced from reference TRBV11-3 and TRBJ1-1, is EAGVVQSPRYKIIEKKQPVAFWCNPISGHNTLYWYLQNLGQGPELLIRYENEEAVDDSQLPKDRFSAERLKGVDSTLKIQPAELGDSAVYLCASSLRQLNTEAFFGQGTRLTVV.